Each of the 5 T cell receptor beta chains below was sequenced from the same sample in a study of blood T cell repertoires in COVID-19 (dated by TCRdb to the early 2020s). The library was made by the immunoSEQ multiplex PCR assay. Entries here come from immuneACCESS through TCRdb and include only in-frame sequences with V and J called. Some clones fail to appear in such tables; in the studies checked, an unresolved V gene covers under half of the shortfall, and the cause of the remainder is unknown. Here the sample has around 110,000 clones; approximately 82% occur a single time. Approximately 7% of the sample is taken by the ten largest. Sequenced material: peripheral blood. The receptor source for this set is a man aged 70-80 years with active or convalescent COVID-19.

This clone was detected once. This chain links TRBV28 with TRBJ2-1; 14 bases agree with TRBD2. The CDR3 loop spans 16 amino acids. Germline V gene lookup returns CDR1 MDHEN and CDR2 SYDVKM. V shed 4 bases, J shed 7 bases, and the junction held 6 bases outside the gene matches. CDR3 loop: CASSSSGTSGRNEQFF. CDR3 coding DNA: TGTGCCAGCAGTTCCTCTGGGACTAGCGGGAGAAATGAGCAGTTCTTC.

The CDR3: CASSNTAGEQYF. The CDR3 DNA follows: TGTGCCAGCAGTAATACAGCAGGGGAGCAGTACTTC. The gene calls are TRBV6-5 and TRBJ2-7; D might be TRBD1 (5 bases). Germline CDR1 is MNHEY and CDR2 is SVGAGI. The CDR3 extends over 12 amino acids. The V end was cut by 5 bases, the J end by 7 bases, with 12 bases between.

V usage is TRBV5-1 and J usage is TRBJ2-7, with 7 bases identical to TRBD1. V trimming: 3 bases; J trimming: 0 bases; junction bases outside the gene matches: 6. Germline CDR1 reads SGHRS; CDR2 reads YFSETQ. The CDR3 has 15 residues. CDR3 amino acids: CASSWGTASSYEQYF. In DNA, the CDR3 is TGCGCCAGCAGCTGGGGGACAGCCAGCTCCTACGAGCAGTACTTC.

The chain is built from TRBV11-2 and TRBJ1-6; tentative D call: TRBD1 (6 bases). Germline V gives CDR1 SGHAT, CDR2 FQNNGV. This CDR3 comprises 16 residues. Trimming cost V 0 bases and J 10 bases, with 16 bases left between them. CDR3 sequence: CASSLEQGSNRSPLHF. Written as DNA, the CDR3 is TGTGCCAGCAGCTTAGAGCAGGGGTCCAATAGATCACCCCTCCACTTT.

The chain combines TRBV19 with TRBJ1-5; TRBD1 matches at 9 bases. The CDR3 covers 16 residues. The trim removed 3 bases at V and 4 bases at J, leaving 7 bases unmatched. The germline V gene encodes CDR1 LNHDA and CDR2 SQIVND (reference sequence). The CDR3 coding sequence is TGTGCCAGTAGTATCGCAGGGACAGGGAGGAATCAGCCCCAGCATTTT. Protein product: CASSIAGTGRNQPQHF.